The TCR beta chain under discussion was sequenced for a study of T-cell reconstitution after alpha-beta-depleted transplantation in children (TCRdb year 2016). A note on the overall study: Using TCR repertoire profiling, the study followed T-cell immune reconstitution in a quantitative way in children after TCRalphabeta/CD19-depleted allogeneic hematopoietic cell transplantation.

The library was made by PCR. This sample was sequenced with an Illumina HiSeq 2500. TCR library preparation used molecular barcoding, with unique molecular identifiers applied to normalize quantification of the TCRbeta repertoire. In TCRdb, the public reads were trimmed at Q25 with fastp and aligned with MiXCR, with productive beta chains retained. Entries are consolidated by CDR3 protein sequence, retaining the most common genes and DNA. Across this sample there are hundreds of thousands of distinct CDR3 sequences, with approximately 12% seen only once. Clones ranked in the top ten supply about 5.6% of the sample. From its cysteine to its phenylalanine, the CDR3 spans 10 amino acids. Only the CDR3 DNA is retained, 30 bases long and in frame from the first base. CDR1 is given as GTSNPN and CDR2 as SVGIG, both from the germline V gene (reference sequence). V lost 5 bases and J lost 8 bases; the stretch between them is 6 bases long.

A remark on this clonotype: The clone's antigen remains unknown. Per-base quality was not reported, and no clone a single base away is much larger than it.

The sequences come from PBMCs from the stem cell graft donor, collected from the stem cell graft. Recombination linked TRBV30 to TRBJ2-2; no D gene can be assigned with confidence. The TCR sequence derives from a human donor who donated a stem cell graft to a child with combined immunodeficiency. CDR3 loop: CAWGLGELFF. The DNA reads as follows: TGTGCCTGGGGTTTGGGGGAGCTGTTTTTT.